This T cell receptor (beta chain) was identified during a study of T cells in Graves' hyperthyroidism and ophthalmopathy. Study observations and caveats: Model-based prediction identified ophthalmopathy a median roughly 5.9 months prior to its onset. Blood also showed most of the thyroid clonotypes that were expanded above 0.001.

Using RNA transcripts as the source, TCR beta CDR3 regions were amplified. The TCR CDR3 was amplified in a first-round RT-PCR using the HTBI primer set. TCRdb itself ran the multiplex PCR reads through MiXCR, one entry per CDR3 protein. The data hold some 690,000 distinct CDR3 sequences, with approximately 15% observed a single time. This clonotype was counted at least ten times. Its specificity is not known. With V trimmed by 9 bases and J by 6 bases, 7 bases remained unmatched. Germline assignment: CDR1 SNHLY and CDR2 FYNNEI. CDR3 length: 12 amino acids. Subjects aged 18 to 65 presented with newly diagnosed hyperthyroidism of less than 2 months' duration. Exclusion of patients followed from uncontrolled infection, other autoimmune disease, pregnancy or lactation.

The chain uses TRBV2 and TRBJ1-1; 7 bases are a match to TRBD1. The sample taken for sequencing was blood. This receptor was identified in a man aged 50 to 60 with Graves' hyperthyroidism. CDR3 in amino acids: CASGTGVAEAFF. CDR3 coding DNA: TGTGCCAGTGGAACAGGGGTCGCTGAAGCTTTCTTT. Based on the CDR3 plus reference TRBV2 and TRBJ1-1, the full variable domain is EPEVTQTPSHQVTQMGQEVILRCVPISNHLYFYWYRQILGQKVEFLVSFYNNEISEKSEIFDDQFSVERPDGSNFTLKIRSTKLEDSAMYFCASGTGVAEAFFGQGTRLTVV.